The next 25 T cell receptor beta chains were all read from a single sample in a study of blood T cell repertoires in COVID-19. Assay: immunoSEQ multiplex PCR; the TCRdb copy retains only in-frame clones and omits some. Here the sample spans 370,000 or so clones, roughly 77% being singletons. Sequencing was carried out using peripheral blood. Receptor source: a human donor with acute or convalescent COVID-19. The donor label of this sample is uncertain.

The rearrangement uses TRBV19 and TRBJ1-1; tentatively, D is TRBD1 (5 bases). Germline lookup yields CDR1 LNHDA and CDR2 SQIVND (reference sequence). Trimming left V 0 bases short and J 4 bases short, with 6 bases between. There are 13 residues in the CDR3. The CDR3 loop is CASSIDDSTEAFF. CDR3 DNA sequence: TGTGCCAGTAGTATAGATGACAGCACTGAAGCTTTCTTT. The variable domain in full, with the rest retrieved from reference TRBV19 and TRBJ1-1, is DGGITQSPKYLFRKEGQNVTLSCEQNLNHDAMYWYRQDPGQGLRLIYYSQIVNDFQKGDIAEGYSVSREKKESFPLTVTSAQKNPTAFYLCASSIDDSTEAFFGQGTRLTVV.

This clone appeared a few times. This chain uses TRBV4-2 with TRBJ1-5, with D maybe TRBD1 (5 bases). V dropped 4 bases and J dropped 1 base, with 14 bases sitting between them. The V gene's germline CDR1 is LGHNA and CDR2 YNFKEQ. This CDR3 spans 16 amino acids. In DNA, the CDR3 is TGTGCCAGCAGCCGGAGCCAGGGTAGGAGCAATCAGCCCCAGCATTTT. This sequence encodes CASSRSQGRSNQPQHF.

The V gene is TRBV5-6, the J gene TRBJ1-5; 7 nucleotides align to TRBD1. The V gene's germline CDR1 is SGHDT and CDR2 YYEEEE. This CDR3 is built from 14 residues. V shed 4 bases, J shed 7 bases, and the junction held 8 bases outside the gene matches. The CDR3 region has the DNA TGTGCCAGCAGCAGTACAGGGGATCGACAGCCCCAGCATTTT. Its protein is CASSSTGDRQPQHF.

The genes are TRBV7-8 and TRBJ2-3; TRBD1 matches at 10 bases. Per the germline V gene, CDR1 is SGHVS and CDR2 is FQNEAQ. CDR3 length: 16 amino acids. V lost 2 bases, J lost 4 bases, and 6 bases stayed unmatched. The CDR3 region has the DNA TGTGCCAGCAGCTTATGGGACAGGGGTGTCCCAGATACGCAGTATTTT. Translated: CASSLWDRGVPDTQYF.

V gene TRBV6-5 combines with J gene TRBJ2-1, with 10 bases matching TRBD2. The V gene end was trimmed by 7 bases and the J gene end by 5 bases; junction bases not matched to a gene: 2. Germline V CDR1 and CDR2: MNHEY, SVGAGI. The CDR3 has 13 amino acids. The DNA of the CDR3 is TGTGCCAGCAATAGCGGGGGGAACAATGAGCAGTTCTTC. It encodes CASNSGGNNEQFF.

V usage is TRBV7-2 and J usage is TRBJ2-7; 9 bases align to TRBD1. The V gene end was trimmed by 6 bases and the J gene end by 3 bases; junction bases not matched to a gene: 6. Germline V gives CDR1 SGHTA, CDR2 FQGNSA. CDR3 length: 14 amino acids. CDR3 loop: CASRGRDRVYEQYF. The CDR3 DNA sequence: TGTGCCAGCAGGGGCCGGGACAGGGTCTACGAGCAGTACTTC.

The chain links TRBV28 to TRBJ1-5; 10 bases are shared with TRBD1. This CDR3 comprises 15 residues. Germline V CDR1 and CDR2: MDHEN, SYDVKM. Germline trimming cut 8 bases from V and 6 bases from J; bases unmatched to any gene: 10. CDR3 region: CASGPGDRGFQPQHF. As DNA, the CDR3 is TGTGCCAGCGGCCCTGGGGACAGGGGATTTCAGCCCCAGCATTTT.

The chain is built from TRBV5-5 and TRBJ1-5; 7 bases are shared with TRBD1. V dropped 1 base and J dropped 0; count of bases not matched to a gene: 7. This CDR3 has 17 residues. The germline V gene has CDR1 SGHKS and CDR2 YYEKEE (reference sequence). The CDR3 sequence: CASSLRDSWNSNQPQHF. Here the CDR3 DNA reads TGTGCCAGCAGCTTGAGGGACAGCTGGAATAGCAATCAGCCCCAGCATTTT.

A few counts support this clone. V and J are TRBV19 and TRBJ2-2; a weak D match, TRBD1 (6 bases). The CDR3 is 18 residues long. CDR1 and CDR2 (germline): LNHDA, SQIVND (reference sequence). V gave up 3 bases and J gave up 2 bases, with 19 bases separating them. CDR3 sequence: CASSMLGGSAINTGELFF. For the CDR3, the DNA is TGTGCCAGTAGTATGCTAGGGGGTTCGGCCATCAACACCGGGGAGCTGTTTTTT.

The chain links TRBV11-2 to TRBJ2-7; a weak D match, TRBD2 (6 bases). This CDR3 has 15 amino acids. Per the germline V gene, CDR1 is SGHAT and CDR2 is FQNNGV. Trimming shortened V by 1 base and J by 2 bases, and 12 bases separated the two germline ends. CDR3 residues: CASSLVRGSPYEQYF. In nucleotides, the CDR3 is TGTGCCAGCAGCTTAGTGCGGGGAAGCCCCTACGAGCAGTACTTC. Filled out from reference TRBV11-2 and TRBJ2-7, the complete variable domain reads EAGVAQSPRYKIIEKRQSVAFWCNPISGHATLYWYQQILGQGPKLLIQFQNNGVVDDSQLPKDRFSAERLKGVDSTLKIQPAKLEDSAVYLCASSLVRGSPYEQYFGPGTRLTVT.

The V gene is TRBV5-5, the J gene TRBJ2-5; TRBD2 matches at 15 bases. Germline V lookup: CDR1 SGHKS, CDR2 YYEKEE (reference sequence). This CDR3 region has 15 residues. The trim removed 5 bases at V and 4 bases at J, leaving 3 bases unmatched. The CDR3 region has the DNA TGTGCCAGCAGTCCGGGACTAGCGGGGGGAGAGACCCAGTACTTC. Translating it yields CASSPGLAGGETQYF.

This rearrangement joins TRBV3-1 (or the pseudogene TRBV3-2) to TRBJ2-7, with D possibly TRBD2 on 5 matching bases. V was clipped by 4 bases and J by 7 bases, with 14 bases between them. Germline V lookup: CDR1 LGHDT, CDR2 YNNKEL (reference sequence). This CDR3 is built from 13 residues. The CDR3 DNA is TGTGCCAGCAGCCGAGACCTAACGGGAGAGCAGTACTTC. It is translated as CASSRDLTGEQYF.

The chain links TRBV7-2 to TRBJ1-1; no definite D call. V gave up 1 base and J gave up 7 bases, with 19 bases separating them. CDR1 SGHTA and CDR2 FQGNSA come from the germline V gene. This CDR3 is 16 amino acids long. The CDR3 bases are TGTGCCAGCAGCTTAGTCCTTGGGCCTACTGGGTATGAAGCTTTCTTT. Protein: CASSLVLGPTGYEAFF.

The chain links TRBV7-8 to TRBJ1-4, with a weak D call TRBD1 (5 bases). The CDR3 totals 13 residues. Trimming took 8 bases from V and 5 from J, leaving 12 bases between them. Germline V gives CDR1 SGHVS, CDR2 FQNEAQ. The CDR3 coding sequence is TGTGCCAGCCTCAGGGTGAGGAATGAAAAACTGTTTTTT. It specifies CASLRVRNEKLFF.

The rearrangement joins TRBV29-1 to TRBJ2-7, with a tentative D call TRBD2 (7 bases). The CDR3 loop spans 15 amino acids. V lost 4 bases and J lost 4, with 20 bases in between. The V gene's germline CDR1 is SQVTM and CDR2 ANQGSEA. CDR3 coding DNA: TGCAGCGTTGTATTAGGGGGAGGGGGGCGGTACGAGCAGTACTTC. It is translated as CSVVLGGGGRYEQYF.

DNA of the CDR3: TGTGCCAGCAGTCCTTCTGTCTTGAACACTGAAGCTTTCTTT. Translating gives CASSPSVLNTEAFF. The gene calls are TRBV6-5 and TRBJ1-1; D unresolved. Germline V gives CDR1 MNHEY, CDR2 SVGAGI. The CDR3 is 14 residues long. V was shortened by 5 bases and J by 0 bases, with 10 bases between the two germline ends.

Concerning this clone itself: The junction departs from the called germline gene at one end, perhaps through a read error. This chain uses TRBV6-6 with TRBJ2-2; D is unresolved. Germline CDR1 MNHNY, CDR2 SVGAGI (reference sequence). There are 15 residues in the CDR3. This CDR3 reads CASSYGGTKTEELFF. CDR3 sequence (DNA): TGTGCCAGCAGTTACGGCGGCACTAAGACCGAGGAGCTGTTTTTT.

This chain connects TRBV7-9 to TRBJ1-1; D unresolved. Germline CDR1 and CDR2: SEHNR and FQNEAQ (reference sequence). V lost 5 bases and J lost 2, with 9 bases in between. The CDR3 length is 13 residues. CDR3 protein: CASSPDLNTEAFF. For the CDR3, the DNA is TGTGCCAGCAGCCCCGACTTAAACACTGAAGCTTTCTTT.

The chain uses TRBV30 and TRBJ2-3; possible D gene TRBD1, 6 bases. The CDR3 covers 15 residues. Germline values: CDR1 GTSNPN, CDR2 SVGIG (reference sequence). V was cut by 4 bases and J by 2 bases, with 16 bases left in between. The CDR3 DNA is TGTGCCTGGAAGGTGGGACACTTATTCACAGATACGCAGTATTTT. Amino acids: CAWKVGHLFTDTQYF.

The chain recombines TRBV19 with TRBJ1-5, with D maybe TRBD1 (5 bases). This CDR3 has 15 amino acids. V was cut by 6 bases and J by 3 bases, with 15 bases left in between. Germline CDR1 and CDR2: LNHDA and SQIVND (reference sequence). The CDR3 loop is CASSAPGGINQPQHF. The CDR3 DNA reads TGTGCCAGTAGCGCTCCGGGGGGGATCAATCAGCCCCAGCATTTT.

The V and J genes are TRBV19 and TRBJ2-7; the D gene is possibly TRBD2 (6 bases). CDR1 is LNHDA, CDR2 SQIVND, per germline (reference sequence). This CDR3 is built from 14 residues. Trimming removed 5 bases at V and 2 bases at J, with 13 bases between. This CDR3 reads CASSDTGGTYEQYF. As DNA, the CDR3 is TGTGCCAGTAGTGACACCGGGGGAACCTACGAGCAGTACTTC.

This clone showed up just a few times. CDR3 sequence reads: CASTPQGGGNTIYF. In DNA, the CDR3 is TGTGCCAGCACCCCACAGGGGGGTGGAAACACCATATATTTT. This chain uses TRBV28 with TRBJ1-3; 8 bases agree with TRBD1. The CDR3 extends over 14 amino acids. The junction had 5 bases not matched to a gene; V was cut back by 7 bases and J by 3 bases. Germline CDR1 and CDR2: MDHEN and SYDVKM.

V is TRBV5-8 and J is TRBJ2-7; perhaps TRBD2 as D (6 bases). V was pared by 3 bases and J by 2 bases, with 15 bases between. The CDR3 is 15 residues long. The V gene's germline CDR1 is SGHTS and CDR2 YDEGEE. CDR3 protein: CASSYRIADTYEQYF. CDR3 DNA: TGTGCCAGCAGCTATCGAATAGCGGACACCTACGAGCAGTACTTC.

V usage is TRBV7-6 and J usage is TRBJ1-6; 8 positions match TRBD1. CDR1 and CDR2 from the germline V gene are SGHVS and FNYEAQ. After removal of 5 bases from V and 2 bases from J, the junction contained 11 bases not matched to a gene. This CDR3 contains 18 residues. CDR3: CASSTGQEELAYNSPLHF. In DNA, the CDR3 is TGTGCCAGCAGCACGGGACAGGAGGAGCTCGCCTATAATTCACCCCTCCACTTT. Filled out from reference TRBV7-6 and TRBJ1-6, the complete variable domain reads GAGVSQSPRYKVTKRGQDVALRCDPISGHVSLYWYRQALGQGPEFLTYFNYEAQQDKSGLPNDRFSAERPEGSISTLTIQRTEQRDSAMYRCASSTGQEELAYNSPLHFGNGTRLTVT.

The chain combines TRBV7-2 with TRBJ1-2, with D perhaps matching TRBD1 (6 bases). V was clipped by 3 bases and J by 8 bases, with 13 bases between them. The germline gives CDR1 SGHTA, CDR2 FQGNSA. The CDR3 has 13 amino acids. The CDR3 region is CASSFRRGQGYTF. CDR3 in DNA: TGTGCCAGCAGCTTCAGGCGGGGGCAAGGCTACACCTTC.